One and the same sample provided the 9 T cell receptor beta chains below, sequenced in a study of T-cell reconstitution after alpha-beta-depleted transplantation in children. Construction of the TCRbeta library involved unique molecular identifiers. TCRdb reprocessed the PCR reads via MiXCR and lists one record per CDR3 protein. This table has 200,000 to 250,000 distinct CDR3 sequences, 11% appearing once. Sequencing used PBMCs, obtained before TCRalphabeta/CD19-depleted stem cell transplant. The receptors come from a child younger than two with acute myeloid leukemia, due to receive a stem cell transplant.

Remarks on this clonotype: This may be a read error: a much more frequent sequence differs by one nucleotide. The J gene is TRBJ2-7, the V gene TRBV9; TRBD2 agrees at 10 bases. CDR1 is SGDLS, CDR2 YYNGEE, per germline. The CDR3 loop spans 13 amino acids. The CDR3 region has the DNA TGTGCCAGCACCGTAGCGGGGGGCTACGAGCAGTACTTC. Protein sequence: CASTVAGGYEQYF.

The sample holds many counts of this clonotype. Mismatch with germline at one junction end may stem from a read error. The chain links TRBV5-1 to TRBJ2-3; 7 nucleotides agree with TRBD2. The germline V gene has CDR1 SGHRS and CDR2 YFSETQ. This CDR3 spans 15 amino acids. The CDR3 region is CASSPTATSTDTHYF. The CDR3 DNA reads TGCGCCAGCAGCCCCACCGCGACTAGCACAGATACGCATTATTTT.

The chain combines TRBV20-1 with TRBJ2-3; D ambiguous. V shed 0 bases and J shed 5 bases, with 15 bases lying between them. The CDR3 extends over 15 amino acids. Germline V lookup: CDR1 DFQATT, CDR2 SNEGSKA (reference sequence). As DNA, the CDR3 is TGCAGTGCTAGAGATAGAACGAAAGGTGGAGATACGCAGTATTTT. Translating gives CSARDRTKGGDTQYF.

This clonotype occurred many times. J is TRBJ2-3 and V is TRBV5-1, with no clear D. CDR1 is SGHRS, CDR2 YFSETQ, per germline. V shed 3 bases and J shed 0 bases, with 11 bases lying between them. This CDR3 has 15 residues. CDR3 residues: CASSSLSSSTDTQYF. CDR3 bases: TGCGCCAGCAGCTCCTTGAGTTCTAGCACAGATACGCAGTATTTT.

The sample holds many counts of this clonotype. The genes are TRBV27 and TRBJ1-2; D ambiguous. Germline V gene lookup returns CDR1 MNHEY and CDR2 SMNVEV (reference sequence). Trimming pared 5 bases from V and 3 bases from J, leaving 10 bases between. The CDR3 runs 13 residues. The CDR3 loop reads CASSPRADYGYTF. DNA for the CDR3: TGTGCCAGCAGTCCCCGGGCGGACTATGGCTACACCTTC.

This clonotype has a count of ten or more. V gene TRBV20-1 combines with J gene TRBJ2-7; D is unclear. With 3 bases removed from V and 4 bases from J, the gap between germline ends came to 10 bases. CDR3 length: 12 amino acids. Germline-derived CDR1 and CDR2 are DFQATT and SNEGSKA (reference sequence). The CDR3 sequence is CSASKNGYEQYF. DNA of the CDR3: TGCAGTGCTAGTAAGAATGGATACGAGCAGTACTTC.

This clonotype was picked up many times. The gene calls are TRBV19 and TRBJ2-1; the match to TRBD2 covers 8 bases. CDR1 is LNHDA and CDR2 is SQIVND in the germline V gene (reference sequence). The ends lost 6 bases at V and 4 bases at J; junction bases unmatched: 8. The CDR3 contains 15 residues. The CDR3 loop is CASRNRLAGYNEQFF. The CDR3 bases are TGTGCCAGTAGGAATCGGCTAGCGGGTTACAATGAGCAGTTCTTC.

This clonotype was recorded many times. This sequence joins TRBV10-3 and TRBJ2-7; tentative D call: TRBD2 (6 bases). The CDR3 runs 14 residues. V was trimmed by 4 bases and J by 0 bases, leaving 10 bases between them. Germline V gene lookup returns CDR1 ENHRY and CDR2 SYGVKD. The CDR3 spells CAISGVSGSYEQYF. The CDR3 DNA reads TGTGCCATCAGTGGGGTTAGCGGCTCCTACGAGCAGTACTTC.

Remarks on this clonotype: A much larger clone lies one base from this, so it may be a read error. The V and J genes are TRBV20-1 and TRBJ2-7; possible D gene TRBD2, 7 bases. Germline values: CDR1 DFQATT, CDR2 SNEGSKA (reference sequence). This CDR3 is 12 amino acids long. The CDR3 spells CSASGGLWEHYF. CDR3 DNA: TGCAGTGCTAGCGGGGGGCTCTGGGAGCACTACTTC.